These 5 T cell receptor beta chains were sequenced from one sample in a study of cytomegalovirus exposure and HLA in healthy donors. The primer mix had 60 Vbeta and 13 Jbeta primers. The assay was immunoSEQ multiplex PCR, and TCRdb's table has in-frame clones only and misses some. The sample contains about 52,000 clones, around three fifths of which appear only once. Material for sequencing was PBMCs. The receptors come from a human donor in good health.

The J gene is TRBJ1-3, the V gene TRBV6-5; D is unclear. This CDR3 comprises 13 residues. The V and J ends lost 10 bases and 2 bases respectively, with 12 bases between them. Germline V gives CDR1 MNHEY, CDR2 SVGAGI. The CDR3 nucleotides read TGTGCCATCCAGGCCAGCCCTGGAAACACCATATATTTT. Its translation is CAIQASPGNTIYF.

V usage is TRBV5-1 and J usage is TRBJ2-5, with D tentatively TRBD1 (6 bases). The better agreement between TRBJ2-7 and the DNA end casts doubt on the J call. The CDR3 has 14 amino acids. The germline CDR1 and CDR2 sequences are SGHRS and YFSETQ. The chain's CDR3 is CASSSWTAAYEQYF. The CDR3, as DNA: TGCGCCAGCAGCTCCTGGACAGCAGCCTACGAGCAGTACTTC.

The chain has TRBV19 and TRBJ1-1; possibly TRBD1 for D (6 bases). The CDR3 covers 13 residues. The germline V gene encodes CDR1 LNHDA and CDR2 SQIVND (reference sequence). Trimming took off 5 bases at V and 5 bases at J, with 12 bases between the two ends. CDR3 nucleotide sequence: TGTGCCAGTAGTTACAGGGCGAATACTGAAGCTTTCTTT. As protein: CASSYRANTEAFF.

The rearrangement links TRBV4-3 to TRBJ2-3; 8 bases map to TRBD2. V shed 1 base, J shed 5 bases, and the junction held 11 bases outside the gene matches. Germline-derived CDR1 and CDR2 are LGHNA and YSLEER. This CDR3 is built from 17 residues. Written as DNA, the CDR3 is TGCGCCAGCAGCCAAGCCCTTGGAGCGGGGGTTGGAGATACGCAGTATTTT. As protein: CASSQALGAGVGDTQYF.

This clone turned up a few times. The chain has TRBV7-2 and TRBJ2-1; a possible D gene is TRBD2 (6 bases). V was pared by 4 bases and J by 7 bases, with 8 bases between. The CDR3 is made up of 12 amino acids. Germline V lookup: CDR1 SGHTA, CDR2 FQGNSA. CDR3 sequence reads: CASSWGVNEQFF. CDR3 in DNA: TGTGCCAGCAGCTGGGGGGTTAATGAGCAGTTCTTC.